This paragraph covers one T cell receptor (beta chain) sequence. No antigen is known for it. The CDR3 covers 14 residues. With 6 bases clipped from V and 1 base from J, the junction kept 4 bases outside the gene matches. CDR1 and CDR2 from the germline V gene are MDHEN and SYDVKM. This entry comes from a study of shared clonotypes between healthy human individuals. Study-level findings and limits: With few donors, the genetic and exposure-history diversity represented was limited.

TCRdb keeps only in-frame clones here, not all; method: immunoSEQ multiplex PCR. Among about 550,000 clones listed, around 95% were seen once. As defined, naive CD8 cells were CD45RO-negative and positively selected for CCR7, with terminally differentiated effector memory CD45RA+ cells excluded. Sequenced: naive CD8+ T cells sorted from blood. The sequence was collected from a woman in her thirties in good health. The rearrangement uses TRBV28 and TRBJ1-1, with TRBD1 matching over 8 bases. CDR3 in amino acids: CASRETGANTEAFF. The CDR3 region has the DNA TGTGCCAGCAGAGAGACAGGGGCGAACACTGAAGCTTTCTTT.